Below, 18 T cell receptor beta chains from the same sample are listed, as sequenced in a study of molecular identifiers for immune sequencing clone quantification. MiXCR was run by TCRdb on the PCR reads, yielding one entry per CDR3 protein. This table holds some 580,000 distinct CDR3 sequences, roughly 25% found once. The specimen sequenced was naive CD8+ T cells from blood, with Jurkat cell RNA spiked in. Indicated subset: FACS-sorted CD8+CD4-CCR7+CD45RA+ naive T cells. These receptor sequences come from a human donor in good health. Some libraries in this study had Jurkat cell RNA spiked in.

This clonotype occurred a few times. The chain recombines TRBV23-1 with TRBJ2-5; 12 bases match TRBD2. TRBV23-1 qualifies as an ORF whose function is uncertain. V shed 0 bases, J shed 5 bases, and the junction held 19 bases outside the gene matches. This CDR3 is built from 21 residues. Here the CDR3 DNA reads TGCGCCAGCAGTCAATCGCTTTGGACAGCGACTAGCGGGAGCGGTCGGGAGACCCAGTACTTC. Encoded protein: CASSQSLWTATSGSGRETQYF.

This clonotype has at least ten counts. The chain couples TRBV5-6 to TRBJ1-1, with no clear D. The V gene's germline CDR1 is SGHDT and CDR2 YYEEEE. There are 14 residues in the CDR3. The V and J ends lost 1 base and 4 bases respectively, with 11 bases between them. The CDR3 DNA follows: TGTGCCAGCAGCTTGATTGCGGTCGCCACTGAAGCTTTCTTT. It codes for CASSLIAVATEAFF.

This chain joins TRBV4-2 and TRBJ1-3; D remains unclear. Per germline, CDR1 LGHNA and CDR2 YNFKEQ. CDR3 length equals 15 residues. V was pared by 0 bases and J by 0 bases, with 6 bases between. This CDR3 is CASSQEAISGNTIYF. In DNA form, the CDR3 reads TGTGCCAGCAGCCAAGAAGCAATCTCTGGAAACACCATATATTTT.

This clonotype was counted between two and nine times. The V and J genes are TRBV19 and TRBJ2-1, with TRBD2 matching 10 bases. The CDR3 length is 15 residues. J was trimmed by 9 bases and V by 3 bases; bases with no gene match: 8. Per germline, CDR1 LNHDA and CDR2 SQIVND (reference sequence). The CDR3 DNA reads as TGTGCCAGTAGTATCTCTAGCGGGGGAATGATTGAGCAGTTCTTC. Translation: CASSISSGGMIEQFF. Full variable domain (remainder filled in from reference TRBV19 and TRBJ2-1): DGGITQSPKYLFRKEGQNVTLSCEQNLNHDAMYWYRQDPGQGLRLIYYSQIVNDFQKGDIAEGYSVSREKKESFPLTVTSAQKNPTAFYLCASSISSGGMIEQFFGPGTRLTVL.

Of note for this clonotype: This may arise from a read error, as a much more abundant clone is one base away. The J gene is TRBJ2-7, the V gene TRBV7-6; D is ambiguous. The germline V gene has CDR1 SGHVS and CDR2 FNYEAQ. The CDR3 is 14 amino acids. V shed 2 bases and J shed 0 bases, with 8 bases lying between them. This chain's CDR3 is CASSLITSSYEQYF. The CDR3 DNA is TGTGCCAGCAGCTTAATAACCAGCTCCTACGAGCAGTACTTC.

This clonotype has a count of ten or more. The V gene is TRBV4-3, the J gene TRBJ2-7; 8 nucleotides align to TRBD1. The CDR3 loop spans 14 amino acids. CDR1 is LGHNA, CDR2 YSLEER, per germline. V was pared by 1 base and J by 3 bases, with 2 bases of the junction left unmatched. The CDR3: CASSQGTGRYEQYF. CDR3 sequence (DNA): TGCGCCAGCAGCCAAGGGACAGGGCGCTACGAGCAGTACTTC.

This clonotype was found many times. The chain carries TRBV6-2 or TRBV6-3 and TRBJ1-5; no reliable D call. V lost 3 bases to trimming and J lost 1 base, with 25 bases between them. Germline CDR1 and CDR2: MNHEY and SVGEGT. The CDR3 is 20 amino acids. The CDR3 bases are TGTGCCAGCAGTTATGAGTCTGGAGAGGGTACGTTGCGAAGCAATCAGCCCCAGCATTTT. As protein: CASSYESGEGTLRSNQPQHF.

This clonotype was counted at least ten times. This chain uses TRBV7-9 with TRBJ2-7; D is possibly TRBD2 (6 bases). Germline CDR1 reads SEHNR; CDR2 reads FQNEAQ (reference sequence). The CDR3 is 14 amino acids. V lost 2 bases, J lost 3 bases, and 11 bases lay in between. CDR3 residues: CASSLPGSGYEQYF. The CDR3 coding sequence is TGTGCCAGCAGCTTACCTGGTAGCGGCTACGAGCAGTACTTC.

The table lists this clonotype with many counts. The V call is TRBV4-3, the J call TRBJ2-7, with TRBD2 matching 7 bases. V gave up 6 bases and J gave up 3 bases; unmatched junction bases: 8. The V gene's germline CDR1 is LGHNA and CDR2 YSLEER. The CDR3 extends over 14 amino acids. CDR3 nucleotide sequence: TGCGCCAGCAGTCGGTTCGGCGGGGGCTACGAGCAGTACTTC. It translates to CASSRFGGGYEQYF.

This clonotype was recorded at least ten times. This rearrangement joins TRBV15 to TRBJ1-1; D not certain. The CDR3 is 16 amino acids. Germline V CDR1 and CDR2: LNHNV, YYDKDF (reference sequence). Trimming cost V 0 bases and J 3 bases, with 14 bases left between them. In DNA, the CDR3 is TGTGCCACCAGCAGAGATTTGGGTCGGGTTGACACTGAAGCTTTCTTT. Protein product: CATSRDLGRVDTEAFF.

Many counts were recorded for this clonotype. CDR3 DNA sequence: TGTGCCAGCAGTGAAGAATGGGCAGGTCAGCCCCAGCATTTT. The encoded protein is CASSEEWAGQPQHF. The rearrangement joins TRBV6-1 to TRBJ1-5; no definite D call. The V end was cut by 1 base, the J end by 6 bases, with 10 bases between. CDR3 size: 14 residues. CDR1 is MNHNS and CDR2 is SASEGT in the germline V gene.

In this sample, this clonotype turned up many times. This chain joins TRBV7-2 and TRBJ1-3, with D hard to call. The V end lost 2 bases, the J end lost 0 bases, and 8 bases lay between the germline ends. From germline, CDR1 is SGHTA and CDR2 FQGNSA. CDR3 length: 15 amino acids. The CDR3 here is CASSLSGLSGNTIYF. CDR3 in DNA: TGTGCCAGCAGCTTATCTGGCCTCTCTGGAAACACCATATATTTT.

This chain uses TRBV6-5 with TRBJ1-1, with D possibly being TRBD1 (5 bases). The V end was cut by 0 bases, the J end by 7 bases, with 15 bases between. There are 15 residues in the CDR3. Germline-derived CDR1 and CDR2 are MNHEY and SVGAGI. The CDR3 region has the DNA TGTGCCAGCAGTTACTCGAATGGGGCAGGTAATGAAGCTTTCTTT. This sequence encodes CASSYSNGAGNEAFF.

A few counts support this clonotype. The J gene is TRBJ2-4, the V gene TRBV23-1, with D possibly TRBD1 on 6 matching bases. TRBV23-1 is noted as an ORF with a role that remains uncertain. The CDR3 is 15 residues long. V was trimmed by 4 bases and J by 3 bases, leaving 13 bases between them. CDR3 nucleotides: TGCGCCAGCAGTCCATTACCGGGACACAAAAACATTCAGTACTTC. This codes for CASSPLPGHKNIQYF.

This clonotype was seen a few times. The V and J genes are TRBV6-2 or TRBV6-3 and TRBJ2-1; no reliable D call. Deletions cut 7 bases from V and 3 bases from J, with 13 bases between. The CDR3 has 14 residues. Looked up from germline, CDR1 is MNHEY and CDR2 is SVGEGT. CDR3 bases: TGTGCCAGCACGCCCTCGCTGGACTACAATGAGCAGTTCTTC. This codes for CASTPSLDYNEQFF.

The gene calls are TRBV4-3 and TRBJ1-2; maybe TRBD1 (5 bases). Trimming left V 0 bases short and J 2 bases short, with 16 bases between. The germline CDR1 and CDR2 sequences are LGHNA and YSLEER. The CDR3 contains 17 residues. CDR3 sequence reads: CASSQEYTAGSNYGYTF. The CDR3 region has the DNA TGCGCCAGCAGCCAAGAATACACGGCAGGGTCCAACTATGGCTACACCTTC.

As regards this clonotype: A much larger clone lies one base from this, so it may be a read error. The chain recombines TRBV10-2 with TRBJ1-1; 8 bases are a match to TRBD1. Germline CDR1 is WSHSY and CDR2 is SAAADI. This CDR3 contains 15 residues. The CDR3 is CASPDRERMNTEALF. The CDR3 coding sequence is TGCGCCAGCCCGGACAGGGAAAGGATGAACACTGAAGCTCTCTTT.

This CDR3 reads CASSLNFWTSGANEQFF. The CDR3 region has the DNA TGTGCCAGCAGCTTAAATTTCTGGACTAGCGGTGCCAATGAGCAGTTCTTC. The chain links TRBV7-2 to TRBJ2-1; 10 bases agree with TRBD2. Trimming cost V 2 bases and J 6 bases; bases outside gene matches: 10. The CDR3 has 17 residues. In germline, CDR1 is SGHTA, CDR2 FQGNSA. Filled out from reference TRBV7-2 and TRBJ2-1, the complete variable domain reads GAGVSQSPSNKVTEKGKDVELRCDPISGHTALYWYRQSLGQGLEFLIYFQGNSAPDKSGLPSDRFSAERTGGSVSTLTIQRTQQEDSAVYLCASSLNFWTSGANEQFFGPGTRLTVL.